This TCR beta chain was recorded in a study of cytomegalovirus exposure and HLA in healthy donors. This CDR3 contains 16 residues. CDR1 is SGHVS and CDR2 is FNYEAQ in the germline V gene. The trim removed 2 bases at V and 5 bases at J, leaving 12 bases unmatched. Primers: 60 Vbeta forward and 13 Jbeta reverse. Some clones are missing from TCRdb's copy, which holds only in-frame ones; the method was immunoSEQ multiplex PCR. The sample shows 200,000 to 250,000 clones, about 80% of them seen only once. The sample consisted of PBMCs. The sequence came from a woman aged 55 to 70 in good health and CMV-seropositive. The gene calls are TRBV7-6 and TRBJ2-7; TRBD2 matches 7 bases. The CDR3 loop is CASSLFGGGVANEQYF. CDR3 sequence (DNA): TGTGCCAGCAGCTTATTCGGGGGAGGGGTCGCGAACGAGCAGTACTTC.